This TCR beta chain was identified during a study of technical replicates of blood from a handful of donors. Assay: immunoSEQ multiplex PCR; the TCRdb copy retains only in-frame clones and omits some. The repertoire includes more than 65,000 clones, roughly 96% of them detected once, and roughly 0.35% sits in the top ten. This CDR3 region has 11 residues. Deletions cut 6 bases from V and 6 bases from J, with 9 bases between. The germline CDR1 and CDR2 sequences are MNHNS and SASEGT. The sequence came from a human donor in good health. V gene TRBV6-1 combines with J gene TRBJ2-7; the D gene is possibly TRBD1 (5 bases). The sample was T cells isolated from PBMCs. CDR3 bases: TGTGCCAGCAGAGACAGAAGCGAGCAGTACTTC. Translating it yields CASRDRSEQYF.